The 28 T cell receptor beta chains reported below all come from one sample, sequenced in a study of cytotoxic CD8 clonotypes in ibrutinib-treated CLL. The data were produced by immunoSEQ multiplex PCR, yet TCRdb's version contains in-frame clones alone and is incomplete. The sample includes 300,000 or so clones, roughly 71% of them seen just once. Sequencing used PBMCs, obtained after 36 months of ibrutinib treatment. The receptors were sampled from a human donor with chronic lymphocytic leukemia.

The chain's CDR3 is CASHVGAYEQYF. In nucleotides, the CDR3 is TGTGCCAGCCATGTTGGGGCGTACGAGCAGTACTTC. The V call is TRBV2, the J call TRBJ2-7; D is perhaps TRBD1 (5 bases). The germline V gene encodes CDR1 SNHLY and CDR2 FYNNEI. The germline V and J ends were trimmed by 8 bases and 4 bases, with 12 bases remaining between them. This CDR3 has 12 amino acids.

The chain carries TRBV5-1 and TRBJ1-6; D gene unclear. Germline assignment: CDR1 SGHRS and CDR2 YFSETQ. The ends were cut back, 3 bases at V and 8 bases at J, with 15 bases in the middle. This CDR3 contains 15 residues. The DNA of the CDR3 is TGCGCCAGCAGCTCGGAAGGTCTGACGGATTCACCCCTCCACTTT. It is translated as CASSSEGLTDSPLHF.

This clone occurred a few times. The chain carries TRBV27 and TRBJ2-3, with D perhaps matching TRBD1 (6 bases). Germline CDR1 is MNHEY and CDR2 is SMNVEV (reference sequence). The germline V and J ends were trimmed by 6 bases and 3 bases, with 13 bases remaining between them. This CDR3 has 14 amino acids. The CDR3 here is CASRVTGLTDTQYF. As DNA, the CDR3 is TGTGCCAGCAGGGTCACAGGGTTAACAGATACGCAGTATTTT.

V is TRBV13 and J is TRBJ2-5; TRBD2 aligns across 8 bases. The V segment lost 1 base and the J segment 0 bases; nucleotides outside the gene matches: 1. This CDR3 has 15 amino acids. Per the germline V gene, CDR1 is PRHDT and CDR2 is FYEKMQ (reference sequence). CDR3: CASSLAGGNQETQYF. CDR3 coding DNA: TGTGCCAGCAGCTTAGCGGGGGGGAACCAAGAGACCCAGTACTTC.

The V call is TRBV5-4, the J call TRBJ2-7; no reliable D call. V dropped 2 bases and J dropped 5 bases, with 8 bases sitting between them. CDR3 size: 12 residues. From germline, CDR1 is SGHNT and CDR2 YYREEE (reference sequence). The CDR3 bases are TGTGCCAGCAGCTTTTTCCTGAACGAGCAGTACTTC. Amino acids: CASSFFLNEQYF. Full variable domain (remainder filled in from reference TRBV5-4 and TRBJ2-7): ETGVTQSPTHLIKTRGQQVTLRCSSQSGHNTVSWYQQALGQGPQFIFQYYREEENGRGNFPPRFSGLQFPNYSSELNVNALELDDSALYLCASSFFLNEQYFGPGTRLTVT.

The J gene is TRBJ1-1, the V gene TRBV5-6; D gene ambiguous. Trimming stripped 7 bases from V and 5 bases from J, with 12 bases between. Germline CDR1 and CDR2: SGHDT and YYEEEE. The CDR3 is 12 amino acids. CDR3 DNA sequence: TGTGCCAGCTCTGTGACGGAAACTGAAGCTTTCTTT. Translating it yields CASSVTETEAFF. Complete variable domain (other parts from reference TRBV5-6 and TRBJ1-1): DAGVTQSPTHLIKTRGQQVTLRCSPKSGHDTVSWYQQALGQGPQFIFQYYEEEERQRGNFPDRFSGHQFPNYSSELNVNALLLGDSALYLCASSVTETEAFFGQGTRLTVV.

The CDR3 protein is CATDSPGSRPQHF. DNA for the CDR3: TGTGCCACCGATAGCCCGGGTAGTCGGCCCCAGCATTTT. The chain uses TRBV5-8 and TRBJ1-5; no clear D gene. The CDR3 has 13 residues. V was cut by 9 bases and J by 9 bases, with 19 bases left in between. The germline CDR1 and CDR2 sequences are SGHTS and YDEGEE.

This clone was detected a few times. The rearrangement joins TRBV6-5 to TRBJ1-4, with TRBD1 identical over 9 bases. J lost 8 bases, V lost 7 bases, and 8 bases had no gene match. The CDR3 has 14 amino acids. From germline, CDR1 is MNHEY and CDR2 SVGAGI. CDR3 bases: TGTGCCAGCACTAGACAGGGGGAACGGGAAAAACTGTTTTTT. Translated, it gives CASTRQGEREKLFF.

J is TRBJ2-1 and V is TRBV27; a possible D gene is TRBD2 (6 bases). CDR1 and CDR2 from the germline V gene are MNHEY and SMNVEV (reference sequence). The CDR3 runs 13 residues. V was cut by 6 bases and J by 6 bases, with 12 bases left in between. CDR3 bases: TGTGCCAGCAGCGTCACCGGGGGCAATGAGCAGTTCTTC. It specifies CASSVTGGNEQFF.

This chain links TRBV9 with TRBJ2-4, with 7 positions matching TRBD1. Germline CDR1 is SGDLS and CDR2 is YYNGEE. The CDR3 consists of 14 residues. The J segment lost 6 bases and the V segment lost 2 bases, leaving 5 bases of the junction unmatched. CDR3 DNA sequence: TGTGCCAGCAGCGTCGGGGACAGAGGAAACATTCAGTACTTC. Amino acid sequence: CASSVGDRGNIQYF.

The J gene is TRBJ1-2, the V gene TRBV4-1, with D unresolved. Deletions cut 4 bases from V and 5 bases from J, with 20 bases between. CDR1 is MGHRA, CDR2 YSYEKL, per germline. The CDR3 sequence is 16 residues long. Written as DNA, the CDR3 is TGCGCCAGCAGCCGATTTCCGGGAGAGTTCGTATATGGCTACACCTTC. Translating it yields CASSRFPGEFVYGYTF.

This chain links TRBV23-1 with TRBJ2-5; the D is unclear. TRBV23-1 is sorted into the ORF group, with uncertain function. V gave up 3 bases and J gave up 1 base, with 9 bases separating them. This CDR3 has 14 amino acids. CDR3 sequence reads: CASSQFGRQETQYF. The CDR3 DNA reads as TGCGCCAGCAGTCAGTTTGGTCGCCAAGAGACCCAGTACTTC.

This clone was counted between two and nine times. The CDR3 sequence: CASSQARGLIETGAETQYF. CDR3 nucleotides: TGCGCCAGCAGCCAAGCTCGGGGACTGATCGAAACAGGGGCTGAGACCCAGTACTTC. The chain links TRBV4-1 to TRBJ2-5, with D maybe TRBD1 (7 bases). The V end lost 1 base, the J end lost 5 bases, and 26 bases lay between the germline ends. CDR3 length: 19 residues. The germline V gene encodes CDR1 MGHRA and CDR2 YSYEKL.

The V call is TRBV5-4, the J call TRBJ2-3; 12 bases are a match to TRBD2. Unmatched junction bases numbered 7, after V lost 4 bases and J lost 4 bases. Germline values: CDR1 SGHNT, CDR2 YYREEE (reference sequence). CDR3 length equals 16 residues. The CDR3 DNA sequence: TGTGCCAGCAGCATACCTAGCGGGGGGGCATCAGATACGCAGTATTTT. Translation gives CASSIPSGGASDTQYF.

The chain has TRBV7-8 and TRBJ1-2; D ambiguous. The CDR3 covers 15 residues. V lost 5 bases to trimming and J lost 5 bases, with 18 bases between them. CDR1 is SGHVS, CDR2 FQNEAQ, per germline. As DNA, the CDR3 is TGTGCCAGCAGCCCCCAGCGTGTGTGGCAATATGGCTACACCTTC. Its translation is CASSPQRVWQYGYTF.

The J gene is TRBJ1-1, the V gene TRBV14; D might be TRBD1 (6 bases). V was clipped by 5 bases and J by 3 bases, with 10 bases between them. The germline CDR1 and CDR2 sequences are SGHDN and FVKESK. The CDR3 covers 13 residues. The CDR3 sequence: CASSTPGDTEAFF. The CDR3 bases are TGTGCCAGCAGCACTCCAGGGGACACTGAAGCTTTCTTT. Filled out from reference TRBV14 and TRBJ1-1, the complete variable domain reads EAGVTQFPSHSVIEKGQTVTLRCDPISGHDNLYWYRRVMGKEIKFLLHFVKESKQDESGMPNNRFLAERTGGTYSTLKVQPAELEDSGVYFCASSTPGDTEAFFGQGTRLTVV.

A few counts support this clone. The chain recombines TRBV6-1 with TRBJ1-2; 7 nucleotides agree with TRBD1. The CDR3 length is 12 residues. V shed 4 bases and J 9 bases; nucleotides not matched to a gene: 5. CDR1 is MNHNS and CDR2 is SASEGT in the germline V gene. In DNA form, the CDR3 reads TGTGCCAGCAGTGGATACAGGGGCAGCTACACCTTC. This encodes CASSGYRGSYTF.

This chain links TRBV29-1 with TRBJ1-1, with D possibly TRBD1 on 5 matching bases. Per germline, CDR1 SQVTM and CDR2 ANQGSEA. The CDR3 runs 12 residues. Trimming stripped 3 bases from V and 7 bases from J, with 12 bases between. CDR3 loop: CSVEGDGLEAFF. The CDR3 coding sequence is TGCAGCGTTGAGGGGGACGGACTTGAAGCTTTCTTT.

CDR3: CASSSPASGAQYF. DNA for the CDR3: TGTGCCAGCAGCTCACCTGCTTCGGGGGCCCAGTACTTC. The chain uses TRBV7-9 and TRBJ2-5; D may be TRBD2 (6 bases). The V gene's germline CDR1 is SEHNR and CDR2 FQNEAQ (reference sequence). With 4 bases removed from V and 9 bases from J, the gap between germline ends came to 15 bases. The CDR3 covers 13 residues.

This clone was seen more than once but under ten times. This chain connects TRBV9 to TRBJ1-2, with D hard to call. V lost 8 bases to trimming and J lost 5 bases, with 4 bases between them. The germline CDR1 and CDR2 sequences are SGDLS and YYNGEE. The CDR3 totals 9 residues. This CDR3 reads CARQYGYTF. The CDR3 DNA follows: TGTGCCAGGCAGTATGGCTACACCTTC.

This clone has only a few counts. V usage is TRBV4-1 and J usage is TRBJ1-5; 10 nucleotides agree with TRBD1. Trimming at V came to 1 base and at J to 2 bases, leaving 8 bases not matched to a gene. This CDR3 is built from 18 residues. Germline loops: CDR1 MGHRA, CDR2 YSYEKL. The CDR3 bases are TGCGCCAGCAGCCAAGGGACAGGGGGGATTATGGGCAATCAGCCCCAGCATTTT. It encodes CASSQGTGGIMGNQPQHF.

The gene calls are TRBV5-1 and TRBJ2-3; 11 positions match TRBD2. CDR1 is SGHRS, CDR2 YFSETQ, per germline. The CDR3 consists of 14 residues. The trim removed 4 bases at V and 5 bases at J, leaving 3 bases unmatched. Here the CDR3 DNA reads TGCGCCAGCAGCGTCACTAGCGGGAGAGATACGCAGTATTTT. Its translation is CASSVTSGRDTQYF.

CDR3 in DNA: TGCGCCAGCAGCCAGGAAGACAGGGGGCGCGCCTACGAGCAGTACTTC. It is translated as CASSQEDRGRAYEQYF. The V gene is TRBV4-1, the J gene TRBJ2-7, with 10 nucleotides matching TRBD1. The junction had 7 bases not matched to a gene; V was cut back by 3 bases and J by 2 bases. CDR3 length: 16 amino acids. The germline V gene has CDR1 MGHRA and CDR2 YSYEKL.

The genes are TRBV5-1 and TRBJ1-2, with D possibly TRBD1 on 6 matching bases. The CDR3 spans 14 residues. Trimming cost V 4 bases and J 5 bases, with 15 bases left between them. From germline, CDR1 is SGHRS and CDR2 YFSETQ. The CDR3: CASSTKTGSYGYTF. The CDR3 nucleotides are TGCGCCAGCAGCACTAAAACAGGGTCTTATGGCTACACCTTC.

This clone turned up a few times. The chain employs TRBV7-2 and TRBJ1-5; D is uncertain. The CDR3 spans 16 residues. Germline lookup yields CDR1 SGHTA and CDR2 FQGNSA. The ends were cut back, 1 base at V and 1 base at J, with 11 bases in the middle. DNA of the CDR3: TGTGCCAGCAGCTTAGTAGGAGGTCCGAGCAATCAGCCCCAGCATTTT. It codes for CASSLVGGPSNQPQHF. Filled out from reference TRBV7-2 and TRBJ1-5, the complete variable domain reads GAGVSQSPSNKVTEKGKDVELRCDPISGHTALYWYRQSLGQGLEFLIYFQGNSAPDKSGLPSDRFSAERTGGSVSTLTIQRTQQEDSAVYLCASSLVGGPSNQPQHFGDGTRLSIL.

This rearrangement joins TRBV5-4 to TRBJ2-4; possibly TRBD1 for D (5 bases). V shed 4 bases and J shed 0 bases, with 11 bases lying between them. The CDR3 has 15 residues. Germline assignment: CDR1 SGHNT and CDR2 YYREEE (reference sequence). CDR3 sequence: CASSPTQGAKNIQYF. CDR3 nucleotides: TGTGCCAGCAGCCCGACCCAGGGAGCCAAAAACATTCAGTACTTC.

The CDR3 region is CASSRGRTPYEQYF. DNA for the CDR3: TGCGCCAGCAGCCGGGGACGGACCCCTTACGAGCAGTACTTC. The rearrangement links TRBV4-3 to TRBJ2-7; D possibly uses TRBD1 or TRBD2 (5 bases each). V lost 4 bases, J lost 4 bases, and 14 bases lay in between. The germline V gene has CDR1 LGHNA and CDR2 YSLEER. The CDR3 runs to 14 residues.

The sample holds one count of this clone. V gene TRBV21-1 combines with J gene TRBJ2-7; the D call TRBD1 from the table was never checked on the DNA. TRBV21-1 is given as a pseudogene. The CDR3 is 14 amino acids. The CDR3 region is CASSKRQGLTEQYF. The CDR3 DNA is TGTGCCAGCAGCAAGAGACAGGGCCTCACCGAGCAGTACTTC.